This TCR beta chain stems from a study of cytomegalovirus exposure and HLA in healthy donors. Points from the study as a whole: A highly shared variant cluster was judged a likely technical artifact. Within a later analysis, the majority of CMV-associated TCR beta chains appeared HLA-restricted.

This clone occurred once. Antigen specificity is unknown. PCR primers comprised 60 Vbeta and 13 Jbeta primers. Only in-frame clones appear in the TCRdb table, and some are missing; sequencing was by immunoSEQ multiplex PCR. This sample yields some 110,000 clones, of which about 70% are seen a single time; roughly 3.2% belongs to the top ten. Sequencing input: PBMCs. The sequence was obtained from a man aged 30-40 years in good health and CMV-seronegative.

CDR3 sequence: CASSGGLTNTEAFF. The CDR3 DNA is TGTGCCAGCAGCGGAGGACTCACGAACACTGAAGCTTTCTTT. The rearrangement links TRBV9 to TRBJ1-1; the D is unclear. The germline gives CDR1 SGDLS, CDR2 YYNGEE. The length of the CDR3 is 14 residues. V was trimmed by 3 bases and J by 1 base, leaving 10 bases between them.